Following are 18 T cell receptor beta chains from one sample sequenced in a study of shared T cell receptors in the human thymus. The data were produced by immunoSEQ multiplex PCR, yet TCRdb's version contains in-frame clones alone and is incomplete. The repertoire holds some 700,000 clones, 88% seen once, with around 0.0099% in the top ten. This same sample was also part of a study on human thymus T cells.

The sample consisted of thymocytes. These receptors were obtained from a boy in the first two years of life with a congenital heart defect.

The chain carries TRBV19 and TRBJ2-7; 7 nucleotides align to TRBD2. CDR1 LNHDA and CDR2 SQIVND come from the germline V gene (reference sequence). The J segment lost 2 bases and the V segment lost 0 bases, leaving 10 bases of the junction unmatched. This CDR3 comprises 17 residues. The CDR3 DNA is TGTGCCAGTAGTATAGATCGGAGCGGGAAGGGCGCCTACGAGCAGTACTTC. Amino acids: CASSIDRSGKGAYEQYF.

This clone was detected only once. The V call is TRBV19, the J call TRBJ1-5; tentatively, D is TRBD1 (5 bases). With 7 bases removed from V and 9 bases from J, the gap between germline ends came to 13 bases. The CDR3 extends over 12 amino acids. The germline V gene has CDR1 LNHDA and CDR2 SQIVND (reference sequence). CDR3 region: CASIGGAGPQHF. The CDR3 coding sequence is TGTGCCAGTATCGGAGGGGCAGGGCCCCAGCATTTT.

The gene calls are TRBV19 and TRBJ1-5; D is possibly TRBD1 (5 bases). The germline V gene encodes CDR1 LNHDA and CDR2 SQIVND (reference sequence). V lost 1 base, J lost 5 bases, and 15 bases lay in between. The CDR3 sequence is 16 residues long. The CDR3 nucleotides are TGTGCCAGTAGTATAGCCGGAGGGACCTTAGATCAGCCCCAGCATTTT. Translation: CASSIAGGTLDQPQHF.

This rearrangement joins TRBV21-1 to TRBJ1-2; the D call of TRBD1 is as the table states it, not checked on the DNA. TRBV21-1 is a pseudogene locus. This CDR3 is built from 16 residues. The CDR3 DNA sequence: TGTGCCAGCAGCAAAGAAGGGGCAGGGGATAACTATGGCTACACCTTC. Translated, it gives CASSKEGAGDNYGYTF.

The chain recombines TRBV14 with TRBJ2-1, with 11 nucleotides matching TRBD2. Germline values: CDR1 SGHDN, CDR2 FVKESK. V was pared by 4 bases and J by 7 bases, with 6 bases of the junction left unmatched. The CDR3 extends over 15 amino acids. The CDR3 bases are TGTGCCAGCAGCCCGACTAGCGGGGCCGAAAATGAGCAGTTCTTC. It is translated as CASSPTSGAENEQFF. The variable domain in full, completed from reference TRBV14 and TRBJ2-1, reads EAGVTQFPSHSVIEKGQTVTLRCDPISGHDNLYWYRRVMGKEIKFLLHFVKESKQDESGMPNNRFLAERTGGTYSTLKVQPAELEDSGVYFCASSPTSGAENEQFFGPGTRLTVL.

The V call is TRBV20-1, the J call TRBJ2-1; D gene unclear. The germline V and J ends were trimmed by 8 bases and 6 bases, with 11 bases remaining between them. The CDR3 is 11 residues long. The germline CDR1 and CDR2 sequences are DFQATT and SNEGSKA (reference sequence). CDR3: CSPFNGNEQFF. CDR3 in DNA: TGCAGTCCGTTTAACGGCAATGAGCAGTTCTTC.

This clone was picked up one time. The chain recombines TRBV4-3 with TRBJ2-5, with TRBD2 as a possible D gene (5 bases). V was cut by 0 bases and J by 3 bases, with 17 bases left in between. CDR1 and CDR2 from the germline V gene are LGHNA and YSLEER. The CDR3 contains 17 residues. The CDR3 loop is CASSQDQAPGLEETQYF. In nucleotides, the CDR3 is TGCGCCAGCAGCCAAGACCAGGCGCCGGGGTTAGAAGAGACCCAGTACTTC.

The genes are TRBV5-1 and TRBJ2-3; 10 bases fit TRBD2. The CDR3 loop spans 16 amino acids. The germline gives CDR1 SGHRS, CDR2 YFSETQ. V was clipped by 2 bases and J by 0 bases; unmatched bases: 3. The CDR3 DNA reads TGCGCCAGCAGCTTCCCGACTAGCGGGAGCACAGATACGCAGTATTTT. Amino acid sequence: CASSFPTSGSTDTQYF.

The V and J genes are TRBV28 and TRBJ1-1, with 9 bases identical to TRBD1. In germline, CDR1 is MDHEN, CDR2 SYDVKM. This CDR3 has 15 amino acids. The V and J ends lost 5 bases and 0 bases, in that order; junction bases with no gene match: 4. The CDR3 DNA is TGTGCCAGCAGTCTCCGGGACAGGGTGAACACTGAAGCTTTCTTT. This sequence encodes CASSLRDRVNTEAFF.

CDR3 loop: CASSRIGTNNEQFF. CDR3 bases: TGTGCCAGCAGCCGAATCGGGACAAACAATGAGCAGTTCTTC. This chain joins TRBV7-3 and TRBJ2-1, with D possibly matching TRBD1 (6 bases). The CDR3 sequence is 14 residues long. V shed 5 bases and J shed 5 bases, with 13 bases lying between them. Germline V gene data show CDR1 as SGHTA and CDR2 as FQGTGA. The whole variable domain, remainder taken from reference TRBV7-3 and TRBJ2-1, is GAGVSQTPSNKVTEKGKYVELRCDPISGHTALYWYRQSLGQGPEFLIYFQGTGAADDSGLPNDRFFAVRPEGSVSTLKIQRTERGDSAVYLCASSRIGTNNEQFFGPGTRLTVL.

The chain recombines TRBV6-1 with TRBJ1-1; 7 positions match TRBD1. The CDR3 sequence is 15 residues long. Germline V gene sequence: CDR1 MNHNS, CDR2 SASEGT. V dropped 1 base and J dropped 6; count of bases not matched to a gene: 8. The CDR3 sequence: CASSEVSRDRAEAFF. CDR3 sequence (DNA): TGTGCCAGCAGTGAAGTTAGTAGGGACAGAGCTGAAGCTTTCTTT.

This chain connects TRBV14 to TRBJ2-3; D is perhaps TRBD1 (6 bases). The CDR3 extends over 15 amino acids. The V gene lost 3 bases and the J gene lost 4 bases, with 14 bases spanning the gap. Germline V lookup: CDR1 SGHDN, CDR2 FVKESK. CDR3 in amino acids: CASSQHRVWADTQYF. CDR3 coding DNA: TGTGCCAGCAGCCAGCACAGGGTGTGGGCAGATACGCAGTATTTT.

The rearrangement joins TRBV18 to TRBJ2-2; D gene ambiguous. CDR3 length: 16 residues. Trimming removed 3 bases at V and 3 bases at J, with 14 bases between. The germline V gene has CDR1 KGHSH and CDR2 LQKENI. The CDR3 sequence is CASSPFFYPYTGELFF. The CDR3 DNA sequence: TGTGCCAGCTCACCCTTCTTCTACCCGTACACCGGGGAGCTGTTTTTT.

The genes are TRBV10-2 and TRBJ1-4, with a weak D call TRBD1 (6 bases). Trimming shortened V by 6 bases and J by 6 bases, and 20 bases separated the two germline ends. The germline CDR1 and CDR2 sequences are WSHSY and SAAADI. The length of the CDR3 is 16 residues. DNA for the CDR3: TGCGCCAGCAGAACTCCGAGGAGGGGGAGGGATGAAAAACTGTTTTTT. This translates into CASRTPRRGRDEKLFF.

The chain recombines TRBV28 with TRBJ1-2, with 7 bases identical to TRBD1. Trimming removed 3 bases from V and 2 bases from J; junction bases left unmatched: 12. Germline V lookup: CDR1 MDHEN, CDR2 SYDVKM. This CDR3 is built from 17 residues. CDR3 nucleotides: TGTGCCAGCAGTTTGGGTGACTCGGGACAGACAAACTATGGCTACACCTTC. This codes for CASSLGDSGQTNYGYTF.

The CDR3 spells CASNPDRGGETQYF. CDR3 DNA sequence: TGTGCCAGCAACCCGGACAGGGGGGGAGAGACCCAGTACTTC. This chain links TRBV5-4 with TRBJ2-5, with 10 bases that match TRBD1. Germline V gene lookup returns CDR1 SGHNT and CDR2 YYREEE (reference sequence). CDR3 length: 14 residues. Unmatched junction bases numbered 6, after V lost 6 bases and J lost 4 bases.

V gene TRBV9 combines with J gene TRBJ2-3, with a weak D call TRBD2 (6 bases). Germline CDR1 is SGDLS and CDR2 is YYNGEE. V lost 3 bases to trimming and J lost 5 bases, with 28 bases between them. The length of the CDR3 is 19 residues. CDR3 coding DNA: TGTGCCAGCAGCGATAAAGTTGTGTCCGGGAGTAACGTGGAAGATACGCAGTATTTT. Amino acids: CASSDKVVSGSNVEDTQYF.

The chain has TRBV5-4 and TRBJ2-7, with 8 nucleotides matching TRBD2. This CDR3 has 15 amino acids. Germline CDR1 SGHNT, CDR2 YYREEE (reference sequence). With V trimmed by 1 base and J by 5 bases, 8 bases remained unmatched. The CDR3 sequence: CASSLHQRERDEQYF. DNA of the CDR3: TGTGCCAGCAGCTTGCATCAGCGGGAGAGGGACGAGCAGTACTTC.